One and the same sample provided the 3 T cell receptor beta chains below, sequenced in a study of T-cell reconstitution after alpha-beta-depleted transplantation in children. During its preparation, the TCRbeta library received unique molecular identifiers. TCRdb analysed the PCR reads with MiXCR anew, one entry per CDR3 protein. The sample has approximately 650,000 distinct CDR3 sequences, less than 15% seen once. The sample was PBMCs, taken before TCRalphabeta/CD19-depleted stem cell transplant. These receptor sequences come from a girl aged 2-9 years with congenital amegakaryocytic thrombocytopenia, due to receive a stem cell transplant.

This clonotype was detected ten times or more. The CDR3 nucleotides read TGCAGTGCTAGACGGGGGAGTGAGGGCAATGAGCAGTTCTTC. Translating it yields CSARRGSEGNEQFF. The chain is built from TRBV20-1 and TRBJ2-1; the D gene is possibly TRBD2 (6 bases). V was pared by 2 bases and J by 6 bases, with 14 bases between. Germline CDR1 reads DFQATT; CDR2 reads SNEGSKA (reference sequence). This CDR3 region has 14 residues.

This clonotype was detected many times. The rearrangement uses TRBV6-2 or TRBV6-3 and TRBJ1-5; 8 nucleotides align to TRBD1. The V gene's germline CDR1 is MNHEY and CDR2 SVGEGT. There are 15 residues in the CDR3. The V segment lost 2 bases and the J segment 1 base; nucleotides outside the gene matches: 1. The CDR3 DNA reads TGTGCCAGCAGTTACCAGGGGGCAAGCAATCAGCCCCAGCATTTT. Translating gives CASSYQGASNQPQHF.

This clonotype was seen only a few times. This rearrangement joins TRBV7-6 to TRBJ1-5; D remains ambiguous. The CDR3 is made up of 13 amino acids. Germline V gives CDR1 SGHVS, CDR2 FNYEAQ. V lost 0 bases and J 5 bases, leaving 5 bases between the germline ends. In DNA, the CDR3 is TGTGCCAGCAGCTTAGCGCCCGATCAGCCCCAGCATTTT. Translating it yields CASSLAPDQPQHF.